The 26 T cell receptor beta chains in this list originate from one sample, sequenced in a study of CD8+ T cells in alopecia areata (dated by TCRdb to about 2018). The time point label corresponds to: baseline before oral tofacitinib. The library was made by the immunoSEQ multiplex PCR assay. RNA was extracted from all samples and reverse transcribed into cDNA, which served as template for TCR sequencing. TCRdb carries this immuneACCESS record with in-frame sequences only. Its versions omit some clonotypes, under half of them owing to an unresolved V gene in the studies checked, with the rest unexplained. Here the sample has 120,000 to 150,000 clones; about 90% occur a single time. The top ten constitute approximately 16% of the sample. The starting material was CD8+ T cells sorted from blood, obtained at week 0. All receptors derive from a human donor with alopecia areata.

In this sample, this clone turned up a few times. The chain joins TRBV29-1 to TRBJ2-2, with D hard to call. Germline values: CDR1 SQVTM, CDR2 ANQGSEA. The CDR3 is 16 amino acids. The V and J ends lost 4 bases and 0 bases respectively, with 15 bases between them. As DNA, the CDR3 is TGCAGCGTTGGGGCCCGAGTGGGCACGAACACCGGGGAGCTGTTTTTT. Protein: CSVGARVGTNTGELFF.

The chain carries TRBV14 and TRBJ2-7; D is perhaps TRBD1 (6 bases). CDR1 is SGHDN and CDR2 is FVKESK in the germline V gene. The CDR3 covers 13 residues. The germline V and J ends were trimmed by 5 bases and 7 bases, with 15 bases remaining between them. Here the CDR3 reads CASSITGTSEQYF. CDR3 nucleotides: TGTGCCAGCAGCATAACCGGGACATCGGAGCAGTACTTC.

This sequence joins TRBV30 and TRBJ1-2; unclear D gene. CDR3 length equals 11 residues. Germline CDR1 is GTSNPN and CDR2 is SVGIG (reference sequence). V was trimmed by 7 bases and J by 4 bases, leaving 10 bases between them. The CDR3 here is CAFTPSYGYTF. The CDR3 DNA follows: TGTGCCTTTACACCGAGCTATGGCTACACCTTC.

This clone occurred once. Germline is not matched at one junction end, which may reflect a read error. This sequence joins TRBV5-1 and TRBJ1-1; 10 bases are shared with TRBD1. Germline values: CDR1 SGHRS, CDR2 YFSETQ. This CDR3 contains 14 residues. CDR3 loop: CASSQGQGNPEAFF. CDR3 bases: TGCGCCAGCAGCCAGGGACAGGGGAACCCTGAAGCTTTCTTT.

About this clone itself: Other DNA sequences in the sample encode the same CDR3. The chain joins TRBV9 to TRBJ2-2; D ambiguous. Germline loops: CDR1 SGDLS, CDR2 YYNGEE. This CDR3 is 17 amino acids long. V was trimmed by 4 bases and J by 6 bases, leaving 22 bases between them. CDR3 sequence (DNA): TGTGCCAGCAGCCCTTCAGGCCCTTCGTGGCCGTCCGGGGAGCTGTTTTTT. It yields the protein CASSPSGPSWPSGELFF. The entire variable domain, with the rest obtained from reference TRBV9 and TRBJ2-2, is as follows: DSGVTQTPKHLITATGQRVTLRCSPRSGDLSVYWYQQSLDQGLQFLIQYYNGEERAKGNILERFSAQQFPDLHSELNLSSLELGDSALYFCASSPSGPSWPSGELFFGEGSRLTVL.

The V call is TRBV29-1, the J call TRBJ1-2; maybe TRBD1 (5 bases). V was trimmed by 5 bases and J by 9 bases, leaving 13 bases between them. The germline gives CDR1 SQVTM, CDR2 ANQGSEA. The CDR3 sequence is 11 residues long. CDR3 DNA: TGCAGCGTTATGACGACAGAAAGCTACACCTTC. Its protein is CSVMTTESYTF.

The V gene is TRBV6-5, the J gene TRBJ2-5; no reliable D call. With the DNA end fitting TRBJ2-7 better, the J assignment may be wrong. The CDR3 extends over 13 amino acids. Per the germline V gene, CDR1 is MNHEY and CDR2 is SVGAGI. The CDR3: CASSYPGLLEQYF. In DNA, the CDR3 is TGTGCCAGCAGTTACCCGGGCCTCCTCGAGCAGTACTTC.

V usage is TRBV7-2 and J usage is TRBJ2-3; 8 bases match TRBD2. The CDR3 has 16 amino acids. The junction had 6 bases not matched to a gene; V was cut back by 4 bases and J by 0 bases. Per the germline V gene, CDR1 is SGHTA and CDR2 is FQGNSA. The CDR3 DNA is TGTGCCAGCAGCTCAACTAGCGGACGAAGCACAGATACGCAGTATTTT. This encodes CASSSTSGRSTDTQYF.

This clone was counted once. The V call is TRBV9, the J call TRBJ2-1; 9 nucleotides line up with TRBD2. This CDR3 is 16 amino acids long. V lost 6 bases and J lost 9; bases outside the gene matches: 16. Looked up from germline, CDR1 is SGDLS and CDR2 is YYNGEE. The CDR3 DNA is TGTGCCAGCACCACGGCTGTAGGACTAGCGTTCAGTGAGCAGTTCTTC. It encodes CASTTAVGLAFSEQFF.

The chain employs TRBV5-1 and TRBJ2-1; possible D gene TRBD2, 5 bases. The CDR3 contains 15 residues. Per germline, CDR1 SGHRS and CDR2 YFSETQ. Trimming removed 4 bases at V and 3 bases at J, with 14 bases between. The CDR3: CASSHPGVGYNEQFF. The CDR3 nucleotides are TGCGCCAGCAGCCACCCCGGGGTGGGCTACAATGAGCAGTTCTTC. The variable domain in full, completed from reference TRBV5-1 and TRBJ2-1, reads KAGVTQTPRYLIKTRGQQVTLSCSPISGHRSVSWYQQTPGQGLQFLFEYFSETQRNKGNFPGRFSGRQFSNSRSEMNVSTLELGDSALYLCASSHPGVGYNEQFFGPGTRLTVL.

The rearrangement uses TRBV7-9 and TRBJ2-5; either TRBD1 or TRBD2 may supply D (5 bases each). There are 11 residues in the CDR3. V was clipped by 4 bases and J by 5 bases, with 5 bases between them. CDR1 and CDR2 from the germline V gene are SEHNR and FQNEAQ (reference sequence). The CDR3 coding sequence is TGTGCCAGCAGCTGGGGGGAGACCCAGTACTTC. It codes for CASSWGETQYF.

The rearrangement links TRBV29-1 to TRBJ2-1; 11 positions match TRBD2. There are 18 residues in the CDR3. Trimming took 0 bases from V and 7 from J; bases not matched to a gene: 14. Germline CDR1 reads SQVTM; CDR2 reads ANQGSEA. CDR3 region: CSVEDFLFGLAGENEQFF. CDR3 DNA: TGCAGCGTTGAAGATTTTTTGTTCGGACTAGCGGGCGAGAATGAGCAGTTCTTC.

The V call is TRBV18, the J call TRBJ2-7; no clear D gene. This CDR3 has 13 amino acids. Trimming removed 6 bases from V and 3 bases from J, with 12 bases in between. Germline V gene sequence: CDR1 KGHSH, CDR2 LQKENI. The CDR3 is CASSLGENYEQYF. CDR3 nucleotide sequence: TGTGCCAGCTCCTTAGGCGAAAACTACGAGCAGTACTTC.

The chain uses TRBV7-9 and TRBJ2-1; D unclear. Trimming stripped 2 bases from V and 0 bases from J, with 14 bases between. The CDR3 consists of 17 residues. Germline assignment: CDR1 SEHNR and CDR2 FQNEAQ (reference sequence). The CDR3 is CASSLFFSWGSYNEQFF. The DNA of the CDR3 is TGTGCCAGCAGCTTATTTTTCTCCTGGGGCTCCTACAATGAGCAGTTCTTC.

The rearrangement joins TRBV29-1 to TRBJ2-7, with 10 bases matching TRBD1. Unmatched junction bases numbered 5, after V lost 6 bases and J lost 6 bases. In germline, CDR1 is SQVTM, CDR2 ANQGSEA. The length of the CDR3 is 12 residues. The CDR3 loop is CSVEGQGFEQYF. The CDR3, as DNA: TGCAGCGTGGAGGGACAGGGGTTCGAGCAGTACTTC.

The V gene is TRBV7-6, the J gene TRBJ2-3, with D tentatively TRBD2 (5 bases). Germline lookup yields CDR1 SGHVS and CDR2 FNYEAQ. V lost 3 bases, J lost 4 bases, and 8 bases lay in between. CDR3 size: 13 residues. The CDR3 region has the DNA TGTGCCAGCAGCTTCCTAGCAGCAGATACGCAGTATTTT. It encodes CASSFLAADTQYF.

The rearrangement joins TRBV30 to TRBJ2-7; TRBD1 matches at 9 bases. With V trimmed by 3 bases and J by 4 bases, 4 bases remained unmatched. CDR3 length equals 13 residues. Germline V CDR1 and CDR2: GTSNPN, SVGIG (reference sequence). This CDR3 is CAWRQGQGYEQYF. In DNA form, the CDR3 reads TGTGCCTGGAGGCAGGGACAGGGTTACGAGCAGTACTTC. Full variable domain (remainder filled in from reference TRBV30 and TRBJ2-7): SQTIHQWPATLVQPVGSPLSLECTVEGTSNPNLYWYRQAAGRGLQLLFYSVGIGQISSEVPQNLSASRPQDRQFILSSKKLLLSDSGFYLCAWRQGQGYEQYFGPGTRLTVT.

This chain connects TRBV5-1 to TRBJ2-7; D not resolved. This CDR3 comprises 15 residues. CDR1 SGHRS and CDR2 YFSETQ come from the germline V gene. Trimming took 0 bases from V and 0 from J, leaving 10 bases between them. The CDR3 DNA follows: TGCGCCAGCAGCTTGGAGGACGGGTCCTCCTACGAGCAGTACTTC. This gives the protein CASSLEDGSSYEQYF.

The rearrangement uses TRBV7-8 and TRBJ2-7, with TRBD2 identical over 10 bases. Looked up from germline, CDR1 is SGHVS and CDR2 is FQNEAQ. The CDR3 sequence is 14 residues long. V shed 5 bases and J 3 bases; nucleotides not matched to a gene: 4. The CDR3 reads CASSLLAGGYEQYF. CDR3 nucleotide sequence: TGTGCCAGCAGCCTTTTAGCGGGGGGCTACGAGCAGTACTTC.

The J gene is TRBJ2-7, the V gene TRBV29-1; maybe TRBD1 (5 bases). CDR3 size: 16 residues. The ends were cut back, 2 bases at V and 1 base at J, with 18 bases in the middle. CDR1 SQVTM and CDR2 ANQGSEA come from the germline V gene. CDR3 nucleotide sequence: TGCAGCGTTGAAAGGTTTGGGGCCGCTGCTTCCTACGAGCAGTACTTC. It encodes CSVERFGAAASYEQYF.

The rearrangement joins TRBV6-1 to TRBJ2-3; D not resolved. The CDR3 length is 14 residues. With 1 base removed from V and 1 base from J, the gap between germline ends came to 6 bases. CDR1 and CDR2 from the germline V gene are MNHNS and SASEGT. CDR3 in DNA: TGTGCCAGCAGTGAAGGTGGCGGCACAGATACGCAGTATTTT. It specifies CASSEGGGTDTQYF.

V gene TRBV29-1 combines with J gene TRBJ2-5; D unclear. The CDR3 has 11 amino acids. V was cut by 4 bases and J by 7 bases, with 10 bases left in between. The germline V gene encodes CDR1 SQVTM and CDR2 ANQGSEA. For the CDR3, the DNA is TGCAGCGTTGGCACAGCCGTGACCCAGTACTTC. It is translated as CSVGTAVTQYF.

This clone turned up a few times. The V and J genes are TRBV9 and TRBJ1-5; no firm D call. The germline V and J ends were trimmed by 3 bases and 6 bases, with 10 bases remaining between them. There are 13 residues in the CDR3. Looked up from germline, CDR1 is SGDLS and CDR2 is YYNGEE. The CDR3 is CASSASPSQPQHF. The CDR3 DNA reads as TGTGCCAGCAGCGCGTCCCCCTCTCAGCCCCAGCATTTT.

V is TRBV4-2 and J is TRBJ2-7; TRBD2 matches at 7 bases. The CDR3 runs 15 residues. Trimming cost V 1 base and J 9 bases; bases outside gene matches: 12. In germline, CDR1 is LGHNA, CDR2 YNFKEQ. CDR3 coding DNA: TGTGCCAGCAGCCAAGCCGGCGGATGGGAGGGGCGGCAGTACTTC. It encodes CASSQAGGWEGRQYF.

The chain carries TRBV9 and TRBJ2-3; 8 bases align to TRBD2. Germline assignment: CDR1 SGDLS and CDR2 YYNGEE. This CDR3 region has 15 residues. V lost 3 bases to trimming and J lost 2 bases; unmatched junction nucleotides: 5. CDR3 DNA sequence: TGTGCCAGCAGCGCCTTAGCGGGACTCACAGATACGCAGTATTTT. As protein: CASSALAGLTDTQYF.

In this sample, this clone turned up once. The genes are TRBV29-1 and TRBJ2-1; D gene ambiguous. V was shortened by 4 bases and J by 4 bases, with 8 bases between the two germline ends. This CDR3 is built from 12 residues. Germline CDR1 is SQVTM and CDR2 is ANQGSEA. The CDR3 loop reads CSVALAYNEQFF. CDR3 DNA: TGCAGCGTTGCCTTAGCATACAATGAGCAGTTCTTC.